Listed below are T cell receptor beta chains from one sample, sequenced in a study of chemoradiotherapy in HPV16-positive cancers. Assay used: immunoSEQ multiplex PCR; TCRdb lists only in-frame clones, some missing. The profile shows under 30,000 clones, around 94% of them singletons. Sample collection was performed from a patient who underwent chemoradiotherapy. The receptors were gathered from a human donor with HPV-associated anogenital cancer. Both conserved end residues are part of each CDR3. A D gene is named only where the DNA matches it firmly. Clone size is not always given. Where it is, it says once, few, many or a class for expanded clones.

D gene	V gene	clone size	J gene	CDR3 protein	CDR3 DNA
.	TRBV6-6	few	TRBJ1-1	CASSPSGMNTEAFF	TGTGCCAGCAGCCCTTCAGGGATGAACACTGAAGCTTTCTTT
TRBD1	TRBV14	.	TRBJ2-1	CASSLRDRGNEQFF	TGTGCCAGCAGCCTCCGGGACAGGGGAAATGAGCAGTTCTTC
.	TRBV2	once	TRBJ2-5	CASSPIYRDNQETQYF	TGTGCCAGCAGTCCGATATACCGGGACAACCAAGAGACCCAGTACTTC
.	TRBV7-9	.	TRBJ2-7	CASSLIPGSLSYEQYF	TGTGCCAGCAGCTTAATTCCAGGTTCGTTATCCTACGAGCAGTACTTC
TRBD2	TRBV5-4	.	TRBJ2-1	CASSLGAGVNEQFF	TGTGCCAGCAGCTTGGGAGCGGGGGTTAATGAGCAGTTCTTC
.	TRBV6-5	.	TRBJ1-6	CASSLGRDSPLHF	TGTGCCAGCAGTCTGGGTCGGGATTCACCCCTCCACTTT
.	TRBV19	.	TRBJ2-7	CASSDSYEQYF	TGTGCCAGTTCGGACTCCTACGAGCAGTACTTC
.	TRBV5-6	.	TRBJ2-1	CASRRGQSSYNEQFF	TGTGCCAGCAGGAGAGGACAGAGCTCCTACAATGAGCAGTTCTTC
TRBD1	TRBV5-4	.	TRBJ1-2	CASSIGQGVDYGYTF	TGTGCCAGCAGCATCGGACAGGGCGTCGACTATGGCTACACCTTC
.	TRBV5-8	.	TRBJ1-1	CASNLGHLNTEAFF	TGTGCCAGCAACCTGGGACATTTGAACACTGAAGCTTTCTTT
TRBD1	TRBV11-2	.	TRBJ1-2	CASSPGQNYGYTF	TGTGCCAGCAGCCCGGGACAGAACTATGGCTACACCTTC
.	TRBV6-5	.	TRBJ2-5	CASSYGDQQTQYF	TGTGCCAGCAGTTACGGGGACCAGCAGACCCAGTACTTC
.	TRBV4-1	.	TRBJ2-1	CASSQDALATYNEQFF	TGCGCCAGCAGCCAAGATGCCCTAGCGACCTACAATGAGCAGTTCTTC
.	TRBV6-5	.	TRBJ1-4	CASSYTATNEKLFF	TGTGCCAGCAGTTACACAGCAACTAATGAAAAACTGTTTTTT
.	TRBV6-5	.	TRBJ2-1	CASRRTSQNEQFF	TGTGCCAGCAGACGCACCTCCCAGAATGAGCAGTTCTTC
TRBD2	TRBV28	.	TRBJ2-1	CASSPNLFLAVRKASEQFF	TGTGCCAGCAGTCCCAACCTCTTTCTAGCGGTCCGGAAGGCGAGTGAGCAGTTCTTC
TRBD2	TRBV19	once	TRBJ2-3	CASTELAGDTDTQYF	TGTGCCAGTACAGAACTAGCGGGGGACACAGATACGCAGTATTTT
.	TRBV7-9	.	TRBJ2-7	CASSLTAQVEQYF	TGTGCCAGCAGCTTAACAGCCCAGGTCGAGCAGTACTTC
TRBD2	TRBV2	few	TRBJ2-1	CASSEALLAGYNEQFF	TGTGCCAGCAGTGAAGCGCTGCTAGCGGGGTACAATGAGCAGTTCTTC
.	TRBV28	.	TRBJ2-3	CASSPNTDTQYF	TGTGCCAGCAGTCCAAACACAGATACGCAGTATTTT
TRBD1	TRBV9	.	TRBJ1-2	CASSGRTGMVFTF	TGTGCCAGCAGCGGAAGGACAGGGATGGTATTTACCTTC
TRBD1	TRBV2	.	TRBJ2-1	CASSSGTGNYNEQFF	TGTGCCAGCAGCTCCGGGACAGGGAACTACAATGAGCAGTTCTTC
.	TRBV7-9	.	TRBJ1-1	CASTSDSLNTEAFF	TGTGCCAGCACCTCGGACAGCCTGAACACTGAAGCTTTCTTT
.	TRBV7-3	.	TRBJ1-1	CASSLSGEGAFF	TGTGCCAGCAGCTTATCGGGGGAGGGAGCTTTCTTT
.	TRBV28	.	TRBJ1-4	CASRPRHTTNEKLFF	TGTGCCAGCAGGCCAAGACATACCACTAATGAAAAACTGTTTTTT
.	TRBV7-2	.	TRBJ1-3	CASSPQNGNTIYF	TGTGCCAGCAGCCCGCAGAACGGGAACACCATATATTTT
.	TRBV6-6	.	TRBJ2-3	CASSPTEIRDTQYF	TGTGCCAGCAGCCCTACAGAGATTCGCGATACGCAGTATTTT
TRBD1	TRBV5-5	.	TRBJ1-1	CASSKRQGPNTEAFF	TGTGCCAGCAGCAAAAGACAGGGACCGAACACTGAAGCTTTCTTT
.	TRBV5-6	.	TRBJ1-2	CASSIGARAVGYTF	TGTGCCAGCAGCATTGGAGCAAGGGCGGTAGGCTACACCTTC
.	TRBV29-1	.	TRBJ1-1	CSVYVNTEAFF	TGCAGCGTCTACGTCAACACTGAAGCTTTCTTT
.	TRBV2	.	TRBJ2-5	CASTTGAQETQYF	TGTGCCAGCACAACGGGAGCCCAGGAGACCCAGTACTTC
.	TRBV28	.	TRBJ1-2	CASLSSGRYGYTF	TGTGCCAGCCTTAGCAGCGGAAGATATGGCTACACCTTC
.	TRBV7-2	once	TRBJ1-1	CASSLRGKSGLMNTEAFF	TGTGCCAGCAGCTTACGAGGAAAGTCAGGGCTTATGAACACTGAAGCTTTCTTT
TRBD1	TRBV19	.	TRBJ1-1	CASSIADRGRGEAFF	TGTGCCAGTAGTATAGCCGACAGGGGGCGCGGGGAAGCTTTCTTT
.	TRBV19	.	TRBJ2-6	CASTIPGAGANVLTF	TGTGCCAGTACCATCCCAGGAGCCGGGGCCAACGTCCTGACTTTC
.	TRBV7-9	.	TRBJ1-5	CASSWDTGQPQHF	TGTGCCAGCAGTTGGGACACGGGTCAGCCCCAGCATTTT
TRBD2	TRBV7-2	.	TRBJ2-1	CASSQTSGTYNEQFF	TGTGCCAGCAGCCAAACTAGCGGCACTTACAATGAGCAGTTCTTC
TRBD1	TRBV19	.	TRBJ2-7	CASSRQGALGNEQYF	TGTGCCAGTAGTAGACAGGGGGCCTTGGGAAACGAGCAGTACTTC
TRBD2	TRBV10-3	.	TRBJ2-7	CAVKGPGGPRGEQYF	TGTGCCGTGAAAGGTCCGGGAGGGCCTCGGGGCGAGCAGTACTTC
TRBD1	TRBV5-4	.	TRBJ1-2	CASSLGQGSSYGYTF	TGTGCCAGCAGCTTGGGACAGGGGAGCTCCTATGGCTACACCTTC
TRBD1	TRBV7-2	.	TRBJ1-3	CASSLRTGRSGNTIYF	TGTGCCAGCAGCTTAAGGACAGGTCGCTCTGGAAACACCATATATTTT
TRBD1	TRBV7-2	once	TRBJ2-1	CASSHTGDGYNEQFF	TGTGCCAGCAGCCACACAGGGGATGGCTACAATGAGCAGTTCTTC